These T cell receptor beta chains were read from a single sample in a study of regulatory T cells in long-lasting Graves disease. TCRdb processed the multiplex PCR reads anew with MiXCR; each CDR3 protein has one entry. The table includes approximately 400,000 distinct CDR3 sequences, approximately 25% detected once. This sample comprised peripheral blood mononuclear cells (PBMCs), obtained when the disease was refractory, from a patient treated with antithyroid drugs. The source of these receptors is a woman aged 40 to 55 with Graves disease. Each CDR3 is given with its conserved first and last residue. A D gene is named only where the DNA matches it firmly. Where a row states a size, it is once, few, many or the class of an expanded clone; other rows omit it.

many	TRBV20-1	TRBJ2-7	TRBD2	TGCAGTGCTAGCGGGAGGGCCCACGAGCAGTACTTC	CSASGRAHEQYF
.	TRBV9	TRBJ2-5	.	TGTGCCAGCAGCGCTGACCAGGGCGTGGGGACCCAGTACTTC	CASSADQGVGTQYF
many	TRBV28	TRBJ2-7	.	TGTGCCAGCAGTTTGGCAGGGAAGTTCGAGCAGTACTTC	CASSLAGKFEQYF
.	TRBV12-3/TRBV12-4	TRBJ2-7	.	TGTGCCAGCAGACCCAGCGGAATCTCCTACGAGCAGTACTTC	CASRPSGISYEQYF
.	TRBV27	TRBJ1-2	TRBD1	TGTGCCAGCCGTACAGGGGGAGGCTACACCTTC	CASRTGGGYTF
many	TRBV20-1	TRBJ1-1	.	TGCAGTGCTAGAGCCGGCGGGAGCGACACTGAAGCTTTCTTT	CSARAGGSDTEAFF
few	TRBV7-6	TRBJ2-2	.	TGTGCCAGCAGCTTTGGGGGGAGTCCCCTTGCCGGGGAGCTGTTTTTT	CASSFGGSPLAGELFF
many	TRBV27	TRBJ2-7	.	TGTGCCAGCAAACCGGCAGCCGCGGACTCCTACGAGCAGTACTTC	CASKPAAADSYEQYF
many	TRBV29-1	TRBJ1-1	.	TGCAGCGTCGCTGGACAGTTGGGCACTGAAGCTTTCTTT	CSVAGQLGTEAFF
few	TRBV29-1	TRBJ2-7	.	TGCAGCGTTAACTTTGGCGAGCAGTACTTC	CSVNFGEQYF
many	TRBV12-3/TRBV12-4	TRBJ1-3	.	TGTGCCAGCAGTTTGCGACAGAACTCTGGAAACACCATATATTTT	CASSLRQNSGNTIYF
.	TRBV18	TRBJ2-5	.	TGTGCCAGCTCACCAGGGACCTACCAAGAGACCCAGTACTTC	CASSPGTYQETQYF